This entry describes one T cell receptor beta chain. This specimen belongs to a study of PD-L1 blockade in urothelial cancer. The V end lost 3 bases, the J end lost 4 bases, and 8 bases lay between the germline ends. Germline CDR1 and CDR2: MRHNA and SNTAGT. The CDR3 totals 13 residues. Clones were sequenced by immunoSEQ multiplex PCR, and TCRdb holds only the in-frame ones, with some missing. The profile shows 35,000 to 45,000 clones, around 83% of them singletons. The receptor was isolated from a man aged 55-75 years with urothelial cancer. The chain links TRBV6-4 to TRBJ2-3; maybe TRBD1 (5 bases). The specimen was PBMCs, collected around atezolizumab (anti-PD-L1) treatment. CDR3 in amino acids: CASSEIQADTQYF. The CDR3 nucleotides are TGTGCCAGCAGTGAGATACAGGCAGATACGCAGTATTTT.